Each of the 24 T cell receptor beta chains below was sequenced from the same sample in a study of Ad26.COV2.S vaccination and SARS-CoV-2 variants. Repertoires were generated with immunoSEQ multiplex PCR, while TCRdb's copy carries only in-frame clones and drops some. The data show hundreds of thousands of clones, roughly 90% seen once. Treatment: approximately 18 received Ad26.COV2.S at low or high dose, single or two shots; 5 received placebo; per-sample allocation not given. Sample collection was performed on day 63 after the first vaccine or placebo injection. The sequencing used peripheral blood, collected in a trial of Ad26.COV2.S vaccine versus placebo. All receptors derive from a person between 18 and 60 years old who received the Ad26.COV2.S COVID-19 vaccine or a placebo.

This clone was recorded once. The chain joins TRBV5-1 to TRBJ2-5; tentative D call: TRBD2 (5 bases). The CDR3 covers 13 residues. Germline values: CDR1 SGHRS, CDR2 YFSETQ. V gave up 3 bases and J gave up 4 bases, with 10 bases separating them. The CDR3 nucleotides read TGCGCCAGCAGCTCCGCTCGGGGAGAGACCCAGTACTTC. This gives the protein CASSSARGETQYF.

This clone was seen many times. The chain carries TRBV29-1 and TRBJ1-1; D call uncertain. Deletions cut 5 bases from V and 10 bases from J, with 20 bases between. In germline, CDR1 is SQVTM, CDR2 ANQGSEA. The CDR3 is 13 amino acids. In nucleotides, the CDR3 is TGCAGCGTTCCAATAACGACGGACCGGGGAGCTTTCTTT. Its protein product is CSVPITTDRGAFF.

The V and J genes are TRBV24-1 and TRBJ2-1; D remains ambiguous. The CDR3 spans 13 residues. Trimming shortened V by 8 bases and J by 4 bases, and 11 bases separated the two germline ends. Germline V gene data show CDR1 as KGHDR and CDR2 as SFDVKD. The CDR3 DNA sequence: TGTGCCACCATGGGCAGTGGATACAATGAGCAGTTCTTC. Amino acid sequence: CATMGSGYNEQFF.

This chain joins TRBV3-1 (or the pseudogene TRBV3-2) and TRBJ2-2; D is undetermined. In germline, CDR1 is LGHDT, CDR2 YNNKEL (reference sequence). V was trimmed by 6 bases and J by 7 bases, leaving 6 bases between them. This CDR3 has 11 amino acids. CDR3 coding DNA: TGTGCCAGCAGTGTAAGCGGGGAGCTGTTTTTT. This codes for CASSVSGELFF.

V is TRBV30 and J is TRBJ1-4; D unresolved. The CDR3 contains 14 residues. CDR1 GTSNPN and CDR2 SVGIG come from the germline V gene (reference sequence). Deletions cut 3 bases from V and 7 bases from J, with 15 bases between. CDR3 sequence (DNA): TGTGCCTGGAGCGACCCGAAACGAGCTGAAAAACTGTTTTTT. It encodes CAWSDPKRAEKLFF.

The chain employs TRBV6-5 and TRBJ1-5, with 9 bases fitting TRBD1. Trimming took 4 bases from V and 3 from J; bases not matched to a gene: 4. The CDR3 loop spans 15 amino acids. Germline V lookup: CDR1 MNHEY, CDR2 SVGAGI. The DNA of the CDR3 is TGTGCCAGCAGTTCGACAGGGGGGACCAATCAGCCCCAGCATTTT. It specifies CASSSTGGTNQPQHF.

Worth noting for this clone: Other DNA sequences in this specimen translate into the identical CDR3. This sequence joins TRBV6-5 and TRBJ1-1; TRBD1 might be the D (6 bases). Trimming left V 6 bases short and J 0 bases short, with 8 bases between. Germline assignment: CDR1 MNHEY and CDR2 SVGAGI. The CDR3 contains 13 residues. In DNA, the CDR3 is TGTGCCAGCAGCTACAGGGTGAACACTGAAGCTTTCTTT. It specifies CASSYRVNTEAFF.

The V and J genes are TRBV6-2 or TRBV6-3 and TRBJ2-7; 9 nucleotides align to TRBD1. The CDR3 extends over 15 amino acids. V was pared by 5 bases and J by 2 bases, with 7 bases of the junction left unmatched. Germline V gene sequence: CDR1 MNHEY, CDR2 SVGEGT. CDR3 sequence reads: CASSPTGGGTYEQYF. The CDR3 nucleotides are TGTGCCAGCAGTCCGACAGGGGGTGGCACCTACGAGCAGTACTTC.

This chain connects TRBV7-3 to TRBJ2-2; 8 bases agree with TRBD1. With V trimmed by 2 bases and J by 7 bases, 18 bases remained unmatched. The germline V gene encodes CDR1 SGHTA and CDR2 FQGTGA. The CDR3 has 19 residues. CDR3 sequence (DNA): TGTGCCAGCAGCTTACGGGGGCCTATCGGACAGGGAGAAGGCGGGGAGCTGTTTTTT. This sequence encodes CASSLRGPIGQGEGGELFF.

This rearrangement joins TRBV4-1 to TRBJ2-7; 9 bases line up with TRBD2. V shed 1 base, J shed 5 bases, and the junction held 3 bases outside the gene matches. The CDR3 length is 14 residues. Germline loops: CDR1 MGHRA, CDR2 YSYEKL. As DNA, the CDR3 is TGCGCCAGCAGCCAAGTTGCGGGGGGGGACGAGCAGTACTTC. As protein: CASSQVAGGDEQYF.

This clone was found once. The gene calls are TRBV7-2 and TRBJ1-2; no definite D call. The CDR3 is made up of 12 amino acids. Germline CDR1 SGHTA, CDR2 FQGNSA. With 4 bases removed from V and 4 bases from J, the gap between germline ends came to 7 bases. For the CDR3, the DNA is TGTGCCAGCAGCTCGGAAGTCTATGGCTACACCTTC. It translates to CASSSEVYGYTF.

This clone appeared once. The J gene is TRBJ2-1, the V gene TRBV4-2; unclear D gene. The CDR3 covers 15 residues. Trimming removed 6 bases at V and 0 bases at J, with 12 bases between. Germline lookup yields CDR1 LGHNA and CDR2 YNFKEQ. CDR3 DNA: TGTGCCAGCAGTGCACCTCGTTCCTCCTACAATGAGCAGTTCTTC. Its protein is CASSAPRSSYNEQFF.

The rearrangement joins TRBV7-6 to TRBJ2-6; TRBD1 matches 7 bases. There are 19 residues in the CDR3. Looked up from germline, CDR1 is SGHVS and CDR2 is FNYEAQ. V lost 1 base, J lost 0 bases, and 9 bases stayed unmatched. In DNA, the CDR3 is TGTGCCAGCAGCTTAGAGGAGGACAGGTTCTCCTCTGGGGCCAACGTCCTGACTTTC. Protein product: CASSLEEDRFSSGANVLTF. The variable domain in full, with the rest retrieved from reference TRBV7-6 and TRBJ2-6, is GAGVSQSPRYKVTKRGQDVALRCDPISGHVSLYWYRQALGQGPEFLTYFNYEAQQDKSGLPNDRFSAERPEGSISTLTIQRTEQRDSAMYRCASSLEEDRFSSGANVLTFGAGSRLTVL.

This chain connects TRBV7-2 to TRBJ2-5, with D tentatively TRBD1 (6 bases). Germline V gene data show CDR1 as SGHTA and CDR2 as FQGNSA. The V end lost 1 base, the J end lost 2 bases, and 14 bases lay between the germline ends. This CDR3 is 16 amino acids long. The CDR3 sequence is CASSLGIVQGQETQYF. The CDR3 bases are TGTGCCAGCAGCTTAGGAATAGTACAGGGACAAGAGACCCAGTACTTC.

About this clone: Within the sample, other DNA sequences also encode this same CDR3. V and J are TRBV9 and TRBJ1-2; D might be TRBD1 (6 bases). Trimming removed 0 bases at V and 4 bases at J, with 10 bases between. CDR3 length: 14 amino acids. Looked up from germline, CDR1 is SGDLS and CDR2 is YYNGEE. The CDR3 DNA follows: TGTGCCAGCAGCGTAGAGGGGACAAGCTATGGCTACACCTTC. This gives the protein CASSVEGTSYGYTF.

The gene calls are TRBV7-8 and TRBJ1-3; D gene uncertain. Per the germline V gene, CDR1 is SGHVS and CDR2 is FQNEAQ. This CDR3 is 15 amino acids long. With 3 bases removed from V and 0 bases from J, the gap between germline ends came to 9 bases. CDR3 residues: CASSFGQFSGNTIYF. In nucleotides, the CDR3 is TGTGCCAGCAGCTTCGGTCAGTTCTCTGGAAACACCATATATTTT. The variable domain in full, completed from reference TRBV7-8 and TRBJ1-3, reads GAGVSQSPRYKVAKRGQDVALRCDPISGHVSLFWYQQALGQGPEFLTYFQNEAQLDKSGLPSDRFFAERPEGSVSTLKIQRTQQEDSAVYLCASSFGQFSGNTIYFGEGSWLTVV.

The chain couples TRBV7-9 to TRBJ2-5; D perhaps matches TRBD2 (5 bases). With 5 bases removed from V and 1 base from J, the gap between germline ends came to 14 bases. The CDR3 is 15 residues long. Looked up from germline, CDR1 is SEHNR and CDR2 is FQNEAQ (reference sequence). CDR3 sequence reads: CASSHLDSIQETQYF. CDR3 DNA sequence: TGTGCCAGCAGCCACCTGGACTCGATCCAAGAGACCCAGTACTTC.

The rearrangement uses TRBV15 and TRBJ1-2, with no clear D. The germline V and J ends were trimmed by 0 bases and 6 bases, with 8 bases remaining between them. The length of the CDR3 is 13 residues. Looked up from germline, CDR1 is LNHNV and CDR2 is YYDKDF (reference sequence). The CDR3 is CATSRDGLDGYTF. CDR3 nucleotide sequence: TGTGCCACCAGCAGAGATGGGTTGGATGGCTACACCTTC.

This CDR3 reads CASSYEYRASGNTIYF. CDR3 nucleotide sequence: TGTGCCAGCAGTTACGAGTACAGGGCCTCTGGAAACACCATATATTTT. The V call is TRBV6-5, the J call TRBJ1-3; a weak D match, TRBD1 (6 bases). The CDR3 has 16 residues. Deletions cut 2 bases from V and 0 bases from J, with 11 bases between. Germline V lookup: CDR1 MNHEY, CDR2 SVGAGI.

The V call is TRBV9, the J call TRBJ2-7, with 9 bases matching TRBD1. The CDR3 loop spans 15 amino acids. Germline V gives CDR1 SGDLS, CDR2 YYNGEE. With 4 bases clipped from V and 6 bases from J, the junction kept 11 bases outside the gene matches. Here the CDR3 DNA reads TGTGCCAGCAGCATCGAAGGGACAGGGAATCGCGAGCAGTACTTC. Translated, it gives CASSIEGTGNREQYF.

The chain joins TRBV11-2 to TRBJ1-2; no reliable D call. CDR3 size: 15 residues. The germline CDR1 and CDR2 sequences are SGHAT and FQNNGV. V was pared by 0 bases and J by 5 bases, with 13 bases between. In DNA form, the CDR3 reads TGTGCCAGCAGCTTAGAACACGGCTTTTCGTATGGCTACACCTTC. Its translation is CASSLEHGFSYGYTF.

This clone was seen once. The rearrangement uses TRBV18 and TRBJ1-1; no firm D call. The V end was cut by 3 bases, the J end by 5 bases, with 16 bases between. The CDR3 totals 15 residues. Germline CDR1 reads KGHSH; CDR2 reads LQKENI. In DNA, the CDR3 is TGTGCCAGCTCACCCGCTTTGGCACCGGGAACTGAAGCTTTCTTT. Translated: CASSPALAPGTEAFF.

This chain joins TRBV4-3 and TRBJ2-7; TRBD1 matches at 7 bases. Germline CDR1 and CDR2: LGHNA and YSLEER. V lost 1 base to trimming and J lost 2 bases; unmatched junction nucleotides: 5. The CDR3 contains 15 residues. The CDR3 reads CASSQGQGVTYEQYF. The DNA for the CDR3 is TGCGCCAGCAGCCAAGGTCAGGGGGTCACCTACGAGCAGTACTTC.

On this clone itself: At the DNA level, this CDR3 is encoded by other sequences in the same sample as well. This rearrangement joins TRBV30 to TRBJ2-2; tentatively, D is TRBD2 (6 bases). V was shortened by 3 bases and J by 7 bases, with 6 bases between the two germline ends. There are 11 residues in the CDR3. Germline lookup yields CDR1 GTSNPN and CDR2 SVGIG (reference sequence). CDR3 loop: CAWRGGGELFF. The CDR3 DNA reads as TGTGCCTGGAGGGGGGGCGGGGAGCTGTTTTTT.